This T cell receptor beta chain was sequenced for a study of blood T cell repertoires in COVID-19. Study summary: Donors in the United States, Italy and Spain gave samples during acute or convalescent COVID-19.

The ends were cut back, 1 base at V and 4 bases at J, with 14 bases in the middle. The length of the CDR3 is 15 residues. Germline V CDR1 and CDR2: SGDLS, YYNGEE. This clone appeared once. Data came from immunoSEQ multiplex PCR; TCRdb stores just in-frame clones and leaves some out. The top ten hold around 3.2% of the sample, which has 110,000 to 150,000 clones, roughly 85% seen once. This chain connects TRBV9 to TRBJ1-2; D perhaps matches TRBD1 (5 bases). This sequence was found in a man in his fifties or sixties with acute or convalescent COVID-19. What was sequenced was peripheral blood. The chain's CDR3 is CASSVRQLPVYGYTF. In DNA form, the CDR3 reads TGTGCCAGCAGCGTACGACAGTTACCTGTCTATGGCTACACCTTC. The full variable domain, with the rest looked up from reference TRBV9 and TRBJ1-2, is DSGVTQTPKHLITATGQRVTLRCSPRSGDLSVYWYQQSLDQGLQFLIQYYNGEERAKGNILERFSAQQFPDLHSELNLSSLELGDSALYFCASSVRQLPVYGYTFGSGTRLTVV.